This passage covers 30 T cell receptor beta chains from one sample sequenced in a study of cytomegalovirus exposure and HLA in healthy donors. PCR employed 60 Vbeta and 13 Jbeta primers. Method: immunoSEQ multiplex PCR; TCRdb's copy keeps in-frame clones and lacks some. This table holds around 120,000 clones. The sequenced sample consisted of PBMCs. These receptors originate from a man between 18 and 29 years old in good health and CMV-seronegative.

The chain couples TRBV14 to TRBJ2-7; 8 bases agree with TRBD1. The CDR3 covers 15 residues. In germline, CDR1 is SGHDN, CDR2 FVKESK. J gave up 6 bases and V 3 bases, and 10 bases lay outside the gene matches. The CDR3, as DNA: TGTGCCAGCAGCCATTTGGGCAGGGGGCCAGGCGAGCAGTACTTC. This sequence encodes CASSHLGRGPGEQYF.

The chain combines TRBV15 with TRBJ2-5; 7 nucleotides match TRBD1. Germline CDR1 is LNHNV and CDR2 is YYDKDF (reference sequence). The CDR3 runs 14 residues. The J segment lost 2 bases and the V segment lost 3 bases, leaving 3 bases of the junction unmatched. For the CDR3, the DNA is TGTGCCACCAGCAGGGACAGGACTCAAGAGACCCAGTACTTC. It is translated as CATSRDRTQETQYF.

The rearrangement links TRBV19 to TRBJ1-3; D not certain. CDR1 LNHDA and CDR2 SQIVND come from the germline V gene (reference sequence). Trimming cost V 6 bases and J 4 bases, with 10 bases left between them. The CDR3 extends over 13 amino acids. For the CDR3, the DNA is TGTGCCAGTAGCCGGTGGAGGGGAAACACCATATATTTT. It codes for CASSRWRGNTIYF.

The rearrangement joins TRBV27 to TRBJ1-2; D is possibly TRBD1 (5 bases). Germline lookup yields CDR1 MNHEY and CDR2 SMNVEV (reference sequence). This CDR3 comprises 15 residues. The V and J ends lost 0 bases and 8 bases respectively, with 16 bases between them. Here the CDR3 reads CASSLSPQGRYGYTF. CDR3 DNA sequence: TGTGCCAGCAGTTTATCACCGCAGGGTAGATACGGCTACACCTTC.

The J gene is TRBJ1-1, the V gene TRBV7-9; no firm D call. The CDR3 covers 15 residues. Trimming pared 1 base from V and 0 bases from J, leaving 9 bases between. Germline lookup yields CDR1 SEHNR and CDR2 FQNEAQ (reference sequence). This chain's CDR3 is CASSLVSGLNTEAFF. The CDR3 bases are TGTGCCAGCAGCTTAGTTTCAGGCTTGAACACTGAAGCTTTCTTT.

The gene calls are TRBV7-2 and TRBJ2-3, with 10 bases aligning to TRBD2. Trimming cost V 0 bases and J 0 bases; bases outside gene matches: 6. The germline V gene has CDR1 SGHTA and CDR2 FQGNSA. The CDR3 totals 18 residues. The CDR3 loop is CASSLARLAGASTDTQYF. CDR3 nucleotides: TGTGCCAGCAGCTTAGCCAGGCTAGCGGGAGCAAGCACAGATACGCAGTATTTT.

The genes are TRBV19 and TRBJ2-7; 9 bases agree with TRBD1. This CDR3 region has 14 residues. J was trimmed by 2 bases and V by 7 bases; bases with no gene match: 6. Germline CDR1 LNHDA, CDR2 SQIVND (reference sequence). CDR3 residues: CASTSGTGTYEQYF. The CDR3, as DNA: TGTGCCAGTACCTCCGGGACAGGGACCTACGAGCAGTACTTC.

Here the CDR3 reads CASSSRLGSGEQFF. The CDR3 DNA reads TGTGCCAGCAGCTCTCGACTAGGATCGGGTGAGCAGTTCTTC. The chain combines TRBV9 with TRBJ2-1, with a possible D match to TRBD2 (6 bases). This CDR3 comprises 14 residues. V dropped 4 bases and J dropped 9 bases, with 17 bases sitting between them. Germline V gene data show CDR1 as SGDLS and CDR2 as YYNGEE.

The chain carries TRBV6-1 and TRBJ2-2; D gene uncertain. Germline V CDR1 and CDR2: MNHNS, SASEGT. The ends were cut back, 6 bases at V and 6 bases at J, with 11 bases in the middle. The length of the CDR3 is 13 residues. In DNA form, the CDR3 reads TGTGCCAGCAGCCTACTTAAAGCCGGGGAGCTGTTTTTT. Its translation is CASSLLKAGELFF.

This chain connects TRBV7-9 to TRBJ1-2, with TRBD1 identical over 7 bases. Germline lookup yields CDR1 SEHNR and CDR2 FQNEAQ (reference sequence). The CDR3 has 15 amino acids. The V gene end was trimmed by 4 bases and the J gene end by 3 bases; junction bases not matched to a gene: 8. Written as DNA, the CDR3 is TGTGCCAGCAGCTCCCCTGGGACAGAGGACTATGGCTACACCTTC. This translates into CASSSPGTEDYGYTF.

The chain is built from TRBV14 and TRBJ2-2; TRBD1 aligns across 9 bases. Trimming at V came to 0 bases and at J to 6 bases, leaving 5 bases not matched to a gene. The CDR3 length is 16 residues. Germline CDR1 and CDR2: SGHDN and FVKESK. CDR3 bases: TGTGCCAGCAGCCAAGATAAGACAGGGGGGTCCGGGGAGCTGTTTTTT. Its translation: CASSQDKTGGSGELFF.

V is TRBV7-8 and J is TRBJ1-5; 8 bases match TRBD1. Unmatched junction bases numbered 7, after V lost 6 bases and J lost 6 bases. Germline values: CDR1 SGHVS, CDR2 FQNEAQ. The CDR3 totals 14 residues. The CDR3 loop reads CASSAGGGRQPQHF. In nucleotides, the CDR3 is TGTGCCAGCAGTGCAGGGGGCGGACGTCAGCCCCAGCATTTT. The full variable domain, with the rest looked up from reference TRBV7-8 and TRBJ1-5, is GAGVSQSPRYKVAKRGQDVALRCDPISGHVSLFWYQQALGQGPEFLTYFQNEAQLDKSGLPSDRFFAERPEGSVSTLKIQRTQQEDSAVYLCASSAGGGRQPQHFGDGTRLSIL.

The chain is built from TRBV9 and TRBJ2-3; 8 bases match TRBD1. This CDR3 contains 15 residues. The junction had 8 bases not matched to a gene; V was cut back by 4 bases and J by 4 bases. From germline, CDR1 is SGDLS and CDR2 YYNGEE. The CDR3 reads CASSNQDRVADTQYF. Written as DNA, the CDR3 is TGTGCCAGCAGCAACCAGGACAGGGTAGCAGATACGCAGTATTTT.

The chain couples TRBV30 to TRBJ1-5; TRBD1 matches 7 bases. The germline CDR1 and CDR2 sequences are GTSNPN and SVGIG (reference sequence). V was clipped by 2 bases and J by 3 bases; unmatched bases: 4. The CDR3 totals 14 residues. The chain's CDR3 is CAWSPGQYNQPQHF. In DNA, the CDR3 is TGTGCCTGGAGTCCGGGACAGTACAATCAGCCCCAGCATTTT.

The chain has TRBV4-1 and TRBJ1-6; no firm D call. Looked up from germline, CDR1 is MGHRA and CDR2 is YSYEKL. V dropped 4 bases and J dropped 0 bases, with 10 bases sitting between them. The CDR3 extends over 16 amino acids. CDR3 residues: CASSPGSSSYNSPLHF. CDR3 nucleotide sequence: TGCGCCAGCAGCCCGGGATCCAGCTCCTATAATTCACCCCTCCACTTT.

CDR3 sequence: CATSRGGTTGNYGYTF. The CDR3 coding sequence is TGTGCCACCAGCAGAGGCGGTACGACAGGCAACTATGGCTACACCTTC. The chain uses TRBV15 and TRBJ1-2, with D perhaps matching TRBD1 (6 bases). The CDR3 covers 16 residues. Germline CDR1 and CDR2: LNHNV and YYDKDF (reference sequence). V was pared by 1 base and J by 2 bases, with 14 bases between.

V is TRBV6-5 and J is TRBJ1-6, with TRBD1 as a possible D gene (5 bases). The germline gives CDR1 MNHEY, CDR2 SVGAGI. The germline V and J ends were trimmed by 5 bases and 7 bases, with 6 bases remaining between them. CDR3 size: 12 residues. The CDR3, as DNA: TGTGCCAGCAGTAGGGGCAATTCACCCCTCCACTTT. Protein: CASSRGNSPLHF.

The V call is TRBV10-1, the J call TRBJ2-7; TRBD2 matches at 9 bases. Germline CDR1 WNHNN, CDR2 SYGVQD (reference sequence). The CDR3 has 13 residues. Here the CDR3 DNA reads TGCGCTCACGCGCGGGAGGGTTTCTACGAGCAGTACTTC. This codes for CAHAREGFYEQYF.

The rearrangement joins TRBV7-9 to TRBJ1-1; 11 bases align to TRBD1. Trimming took 7 bases from V and 6 from J; bases not matched to a gene: 4. The germline CDR1 and CDR2 sequences are SEHNR and FQNEAQ (reference sequence). The CDR3 spans 13 residues. The CDR3 DNA sequence: TGTGCCAGCAAGCAGGGACAGGGGGCTGAAGCTTTCTTT. Its protein product is CASKQGQGAEAFF.

The rearrangement uses TRBV7-8 and TRBJ2-3, with D perhaps TRBD2 (5 bases). The CDR3 covers 14 residues. Trimming took 7 bases from V and 4 from J, leaving 15 bases between them. The V gene's germline CDR1 is SGHVS and CDR2 FQNEAQ. The CDR3 is CASTLVERADTQYF. CDR3 DNA sequence: TGTGCCAGCACCTTGGTTGAGAGGGCAGATACGCAGTATTTT.

V is TRBV7-9 and J is TRBJ2-4, with D perhaps TRBD1 (7 bases). Germline V gene data show CDR1 as SEHNR and CDR2 as FQNEAQ (reference sequence). The CDR3 spans 16 residues. The ends were cut back, 4 bases at V and 6 bases at J, with 19 bases in the middle. Written as DNA, the CDR3 is TGTGCCAGCAGCTACGGACAGGCCCTGGGGGGAAACATTCAGTACTTC. Its translation is CASSYGQALGGNIQYF. The full variable domain, completed using reference TRBV7-9 and TRBJ2-4, is DTGVSQNPRHKITKRGQNVTFRCDPISEHNRLYWYRQTLGQGPEFLTYFQNEAQLEKSRLLSDRFSAERPKGSFSTLEIQRTEQGDSAMYLCASSYGQALGGNIQYFGAGTRLSVL.

The V gene is TRBV29-1, the J gene TRBJ1-2; 10 bases line up with TRBD1. The V and J ends lost 6 bases and 5 bases, in that order; junction bases with no gene match: 3. The CDR3 runs 12 residues. From germline, CDR1 is SQVTM and CDR2 ANQGSEA. CDR3 bases: TGCAGCGTGACAGGGGGCAGGTATGGCTACACCTTC. Translating gives CSVTGGRYGYTF.

The rearrangement joins TRBV7-6 to TRBJ1-6; D is unclear. Germline V lookup: CDR1 SGHVS, CDR2 FNYEAQ. Deletions cut 0 bases from V and 4 bases from J, with 7 bases between. The CDR3 totals 15 residues. The CDR3: CASSLAQAYNSPLHF. CDR3 DNA sequence: TGTGCCAGCAGCTTAGCCCAGGCTTATAATTCACCCCTCCACTTT.

The chain recombines TRBV7-9 with TRBJ2-1; D perhaps matches TRBD2 (5 bases). The CDR3 length is 14 residues. The V gene lost 2 bases and the J gene lost 6 bases, with 11 bases spanning the gap. Germline CDR1 and CDR2: SEHNR and FQNEAQ (reference sequence). Here the CDR3 reads CASSLSLASNEQFF. DNA for the CDR3: TGTGCCAGCAGCTTAAGTCTAGCTAGCAATGAGCAGTTCTTC.

The chain combines TRBV5-8 with TRBJ2-7; D is possibly TRBD1 (5 bases). This CDR3 has 15 amino acids. Germline-derived CDR1 and CDR2 are SGHTS and YDEGEE. Between the trimmed V and J ends, which lost 2 bases and 0 bases, there was a span of 12 bases. The CDR3 sequence: CASSFPGYSSYEQYF. The CDR3 nucleotides read TGTGCCAGCAGCTTTCCAGGGTATAGCTCCTACGAGCAGTACTTC.

Regarding this clone: At one end the junction does not follow the germline gene, possibly because of a read error. The same CDR3 arises from other DNA sequences in this sample as well. This chain connects TRBV5-1 to TRBJ1-6; D may be TRBD1 (6 bases). In germline, CDR1 is SGHRS, CDR2 YFSETQ. This CDR3 spans 16 amino acids. The DNA for the CDR3 is TGCGCCAGCAGCTTCGCAGGGGTCGCCTATAATTCCCCCCTCCACTTT. This encodes CASSFAGVAYNSPLHF.

The chain is built from TRBV5-4 and TRBJ2-5; weak D call: TRBD1 (6 bases). Matching the DNA end better, TRBJ2-7 makes the J call doubtful. This CDR3 spans 14 amino acids. Looked up from germline, CDR1 is SGHNT and CDR2 is YYREEE (reference sequence). CDR3: CASSLWGRSYEQYF. CDR3 nucleotide sequence: TGTGCCAGCAGCTTGTGGGGGCGCTCCTACGAGCAGTACTTC.

The chain is built from TRBV6-1 and TRBJ1-1; 8 bases match TRBD1. V dropped 3 bases and J dropped 0; count of bases not matched to a gene: 9. The CDR3 spans 17 residues. Looked up from germline, CDR1 is MNHNS and CDR2 is SASEGT. CDR3 DNA sequence: TGTGCCAGCAGTGACCCCGGGACAGGAAGCATGAACACTGAAGCTTTCTTT. It encodes CASSDPGTGSMNTEAFF.

The V gene is TRBV28, the J gene TRBJ1-1; D is possibly TRBD1 (6 bases). Trimming removed 6 bases at V and 5 bases at J, with 13 bases between. The length of the CDR3 is 13 residues. Germline V gives CDR1 MDHEN, CDR2 SYDVKM. CDR3 nucleotides: TGTGCCAGCAGACCAGGGGTGGTGACTGAAGCTTTCTTT. Amino acids: CASRPGVVTEAFF.

The chain carries TRBV29-1 and TRBJ1-1; tentative D call: TRBD1 (5 bases). V lost 7 bases and J 1 base, leaving 16 bases between the germline ends. The CDR3 has 14 residues. The V gene's germline CDR1 is SQVTM and CDR2 ANQGSEA. DNA of the CDR3: TGCAGCGGAGAGATACAGGTCGGGAACACTGAAGCTTTCTTT. It is translated as CSGEIQVGNTEAFF.